The source of this T cell receptor (beta chain) is a study of T cells after yellow fever vaccination. Study-wide points: Post-booster repertoires again held most primary-vaccination clones (just under 97% CD4, roughly 89% CD8).

Germline CDR1 and CDR2: SGHRS and YFSETQ. CDR3 size: 15 residues. V lost 3 bases to trimming and J lost 3 bases, with 15 bases between them. A 5'RACE template-switching step, the method used to make TCR cDNA, added a universal primer site and UMIs. Each CDR3 protein gets one entry after TCRdb re-called the 5' RACE reads with MiXCR. The sample lists over 300,000 distinct CDR3 sequences, around 6.8% occurring once. In the case of this clonotype: Its antigen is unknown.

This chain connects TRBV5-1 to TRBJ2-5; a possible D gene is TRBD2 (7 bases). Material: PBMCs, obtained 45 days after the first yellow fever vaccination. The receptor was derived from a man younger than 35 who received the YFV17D yellow fever vaccine. CDR3 bases: TGCGCCAGCAGCTCACGGGGGGCCATCGAAGAGACCCAGTACTTC. Protein sequence: CASSSRGAIEETQYF.